The rows below give T cell receptor beta chains drawn from one sample of a study of tumor-infiltrating lymphocytes in primary liver carcinoma. TCRdb re-called the multiplex PCR reads with MiXCR, one entry per CDR3 protein. The table records around 79,000 distinct CDR3 sequences, about 75% of them present only once. What was sequenced was tumor-adjacent normal liver tissue. These receptors all stem from a man aged 35 to 55 with primary liver carcinoma and hepatitis B virus infection. CDR3s include the opening cysteine and the closing phenylalanine or tryptophan.

J gene | CDR3 length | V gene | CDR3 protein
TRBJ2-7 | 16 | TRBV7-9 | CASSFSLAGGVDEQYF
TRBJ1-4 | 14 | TRBV6-1 | CASTIGTTNEKLFF
TRBJ2-5 | 19 | TRBV5-6 | CASSTDRKAGGFLGETQYF
TRBJ1-5 | 15 | TRBV4-1 | CASSPIEGSNQPQHF
TRBJ2-1 | 19 | TRBV11-2 | CASSLDGRFSGTLYSEPFF
TRBJ2-7 | 17 | TRBV5-6 | CASSVEASGTSSYEQYF
TRBJ2-1 | 15 | TRBV5-1 | CASSHGLVSYNEQFF
TRBJ1-6 | 13 | TRBV6-5 | CASSWGTGGTLHF
TRBJ2-5 | 14 | TRBV12-3/TRBV12-4 | CASIPREDLLTEYF
TRBJ1-2 | 14 | TRBV6-1 | CVSSETQGDYSYTF
TRBJ2-6 | 17 | TRBV6-1 | CASSPAGLGSGANVLSF
TRBJ2-7 | 16 | TRBV6-1 | CVSSGGLADSSYEQYF
TRBJ2-7 | 15 | TRBV6-1 | CASSKVTSGSDEQYF
TRBJ2-5 | 16 | TRBV11-2 | CASSLTAGGSGETKYF
TRBJ2-1 | 15 | TRBV5-4 | CASSSDGRALGEQFF
TRBJ2-5 | 15 | TRBV4-3 | CASSYAGTSEETQYF
TRBJ1-2 | 13 | TRBV13 | CASSLQGVGGYTF
TRBJ2-5 | 15 | TRBV7-9 | CASSLWEGAQETKYF
TRBJ2-7 | 14 | TRBV5-4 | CASSLQSGTYEQYF
TRBJ2-3 | 14 | TRBV28 | CASSYQRSTDTQYF
TRBJ2-1 | 12 | TRBV5-6 | CASSSGTNEQFF
TRBJ1-1 | 15 | TRBV29-1 | CSVGAGWGMNTGAFF
TRBJ2-5 | 14 | TRBV4-3 | CASSQHRAQETQCF
TRBJ2-4 | 17 | TRBV11-1 | CAGSFPGTSWTKNIQYF
TRBJ2-2 | 16 | TRBV7-9 | CASLPTSGVYTGELFF
TRBJ1-1 | 14 | TRBV5-6 | CASSLWGEGTEAFF
TRBJ2-5 | 11 | TRBV7-6 | CASSFGPIQKF
TRBJ2-2 | 16 | TRBV9 | CASSDSGQALTGELFF
TRBJ2-1 | 14 | TRBV9 | CASSVSLRGNEQFF
TRBJ2-7 | 18 | TRBV6-1 | CASGPGQVERGTDYEQYF
TRBJ2-1 | 15 | TRBV6-5 | CPSSYFDGRGNEQFF
TRBJ2-7 | 14 | TRBV28 | CASSPLVRDYEQYF
TRBJ2-4 | 17 | TRBV11-1 | CASSFPGTSETKNIQYF
TRBJ2-7 | 14 | TRBV6-5 | CASSPRIGNYEQYF
TRBJ2-3 | 17 | TRBV28 | CASTIGRPNRDTDTQYF
TRBJ2-7 | 14 | TRBV12-3/TRBV12-4 | CPSSPRQVSYEQYF
TRBJ2-5 | 16 | TRBV11-2 | CASSLVQGRLQETQYF
TRBJ2-7 | 14 | TRBV12-3/TRBV12-4 | CASSFAAGDYEHYF
TRBJ2-7 | 15 | TRBV11-3 | CASSLGPGTRYEQYF
TRBJ2-1 | 12 | TRBV29-1 | CSVDLADNEQFF
TRBJ2-1 | 16 | TRBV11-2 | CTSSLEFLAGMSEQFF
TRBJ1-6 | 13 | TRBV28 | CATNWGSNSPLHF
TRBJ2-7 | 14 | TRBV6-1 | CASNQAGVGYGQYF
TRBJ1-2 | 15 | TRBV6-5 | CASKDATGVVYVYTF
TRBJ1-5 | 16 | TRBV5-6 | CASSFLRGEGNQPQHF
TRBJ2-1 | 14 | TRBV12-3/TRBV12-4 | CASSFRGGPDGQFF
TRBJ1-2 | 14 | TRBV11-2 | CASSSGVPLHDYTF
TRBJ2-5 | 14 | TRBV11-2 | CTRSATGGGETQYF
TRBJ2-7 | 15 | TRBV11-2 | CASTLTFTGGDEQYF
TRBJ1-1 | 12 | TRBV6-2/TRBV6-3 | CASSYIGTEAFF
TRBJ1-1 | 15 | TRBV11-2 | CASRGRAGVFTEAFF
TRBJ1-5 | 14 | TRBV5-6 | CVSSLDRGNQPQHF